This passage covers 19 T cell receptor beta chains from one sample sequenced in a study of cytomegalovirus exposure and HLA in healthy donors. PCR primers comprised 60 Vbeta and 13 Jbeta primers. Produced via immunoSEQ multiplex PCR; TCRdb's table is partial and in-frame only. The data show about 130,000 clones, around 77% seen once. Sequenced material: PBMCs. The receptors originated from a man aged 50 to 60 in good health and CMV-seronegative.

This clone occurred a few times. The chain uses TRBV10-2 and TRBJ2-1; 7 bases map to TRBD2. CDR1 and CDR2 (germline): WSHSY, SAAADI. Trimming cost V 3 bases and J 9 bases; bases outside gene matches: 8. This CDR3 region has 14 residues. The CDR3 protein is CASSEGTNLGEQFF. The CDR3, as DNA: TGCGCCAGCAGTGAAGGGACTAATCTCGGTGAGCAGTTCTTC.

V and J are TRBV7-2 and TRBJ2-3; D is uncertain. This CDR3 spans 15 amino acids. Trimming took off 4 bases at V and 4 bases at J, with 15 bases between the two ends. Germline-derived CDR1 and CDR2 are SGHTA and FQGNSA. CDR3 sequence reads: CASSSQTRRPDTQYF. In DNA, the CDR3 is TGTGCCAGCAGCTCCCAAACACGCAGGCCAGATACGCAGTATTTT.

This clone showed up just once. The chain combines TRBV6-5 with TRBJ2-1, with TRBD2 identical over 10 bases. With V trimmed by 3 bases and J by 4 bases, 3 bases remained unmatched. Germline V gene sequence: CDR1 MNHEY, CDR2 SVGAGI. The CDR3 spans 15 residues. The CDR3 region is CASSYGTSAYNEQFF. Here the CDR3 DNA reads TGTGCCAGCAGTTATGGGACTAGCGCATACAATGAGCAGTTCTTC.

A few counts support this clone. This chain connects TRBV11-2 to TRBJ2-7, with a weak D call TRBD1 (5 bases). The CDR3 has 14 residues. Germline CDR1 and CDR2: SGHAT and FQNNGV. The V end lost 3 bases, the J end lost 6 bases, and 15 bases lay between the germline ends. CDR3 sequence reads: CASSLDLRTGEQYF. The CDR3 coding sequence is TGTGCCAGCAGCTTGGACCTCCGCACAGGCGAGCAGTACTTC.

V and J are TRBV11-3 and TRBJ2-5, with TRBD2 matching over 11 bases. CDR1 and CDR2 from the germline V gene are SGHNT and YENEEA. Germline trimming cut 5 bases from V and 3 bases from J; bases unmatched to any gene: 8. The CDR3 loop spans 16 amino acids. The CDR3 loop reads CASSRQSGLAEETQYF. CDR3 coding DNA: TGTGCCAGCAGCCGCCAGTCGGGACTAGCGGAAGAGACCCAGTACTTC.

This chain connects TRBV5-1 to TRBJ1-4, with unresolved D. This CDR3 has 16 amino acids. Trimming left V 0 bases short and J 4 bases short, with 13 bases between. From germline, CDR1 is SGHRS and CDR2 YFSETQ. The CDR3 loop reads CASSLGHGGLNEKLFF. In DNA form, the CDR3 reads TGCGCCAGCAGCTTGGGTCACGGCGGGCTTAATGAAAAACTGTTTTTT.

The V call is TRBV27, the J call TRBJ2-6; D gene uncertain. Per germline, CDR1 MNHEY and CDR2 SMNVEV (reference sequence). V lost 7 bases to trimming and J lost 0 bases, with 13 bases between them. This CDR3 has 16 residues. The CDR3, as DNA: TGTGCCAGCACACCCTCATCGGGCTCTGGGGCCAACGTCCTGACTTTC. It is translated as CASTPSSGSGANVLTF.

The CDR3 region is CASSPGTSANTGELFF. In DNA, the CDR3 is TGTGCCAGCAGCCCCGGGACTAGCGCAAACACCGGGGAGCTGTTTTTT. The rearrangement uses TRBV5-4 and TRBJ2-2, with 10 bases that match TRBD2. This CDR3 comprises 16 residues. Losses at the gene ends were 4 bases for V and 2 bases for J; bases not matched to a gene: 5. Germline-derived CDR1 and CDR2 are SGHNT and YYREEE (reference sequence).

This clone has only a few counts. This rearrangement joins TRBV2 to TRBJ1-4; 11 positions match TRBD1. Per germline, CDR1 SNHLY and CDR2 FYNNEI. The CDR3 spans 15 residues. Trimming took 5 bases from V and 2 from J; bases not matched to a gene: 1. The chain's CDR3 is CASSRTGGTNEKLFF. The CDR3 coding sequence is TGTGCCAGCAGTCGGACAGGGGGCACTAATGAAAAACTGTTTTTT.

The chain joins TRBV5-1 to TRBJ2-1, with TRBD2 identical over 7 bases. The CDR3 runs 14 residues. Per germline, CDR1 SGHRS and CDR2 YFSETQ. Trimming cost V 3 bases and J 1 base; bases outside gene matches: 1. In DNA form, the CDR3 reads TGCGCCAGCAGCTGGGGGGGTTCCTACAATGAGCAGTTCTTC. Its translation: CASSWGGSYNEQFF.

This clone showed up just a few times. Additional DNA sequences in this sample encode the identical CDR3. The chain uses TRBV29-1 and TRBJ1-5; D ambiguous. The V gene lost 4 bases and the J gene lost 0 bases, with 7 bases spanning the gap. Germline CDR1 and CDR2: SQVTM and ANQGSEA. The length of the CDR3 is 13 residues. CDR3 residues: CSVAQDSNQPQHF. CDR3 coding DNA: TGCAGCGTTGCACAAGATAGCAATCAGCCCCAGCATTTT.

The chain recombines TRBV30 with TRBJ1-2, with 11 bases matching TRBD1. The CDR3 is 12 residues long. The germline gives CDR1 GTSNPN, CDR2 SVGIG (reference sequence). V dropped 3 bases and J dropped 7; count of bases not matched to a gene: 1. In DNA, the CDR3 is TGTGCCTGGAGCGGACAGGGGGCTGGCTACACCTTC. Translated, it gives CAWSGQGAGYTF. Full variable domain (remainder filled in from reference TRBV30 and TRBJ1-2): SQTIHQWPATLVQPVGSPLSLECTVEGTSNPNLYWYRQAAGRGLQLLFYSVGIGQISSEVPQNLSASRPQDRQFILSSKKLLLSDSGFYLCAWSGQGAGYTFGSGTRLTVV.

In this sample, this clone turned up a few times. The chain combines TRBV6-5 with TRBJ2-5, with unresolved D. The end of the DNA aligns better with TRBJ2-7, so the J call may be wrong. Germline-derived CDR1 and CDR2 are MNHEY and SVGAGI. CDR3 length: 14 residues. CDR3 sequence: CASSRLPPTYEQYF. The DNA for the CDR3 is TGTGCCAGCAGCCGACTGCCGCCCACCTACGAGCAGTACTTC.

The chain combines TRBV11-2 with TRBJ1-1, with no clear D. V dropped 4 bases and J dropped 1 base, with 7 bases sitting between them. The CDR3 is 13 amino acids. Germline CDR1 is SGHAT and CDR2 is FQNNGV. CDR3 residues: CASSSPSNTEAFF. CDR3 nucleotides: TGTGCCAGCAGCTCCCCATCGAACACTGAAGCTTTCTTT.

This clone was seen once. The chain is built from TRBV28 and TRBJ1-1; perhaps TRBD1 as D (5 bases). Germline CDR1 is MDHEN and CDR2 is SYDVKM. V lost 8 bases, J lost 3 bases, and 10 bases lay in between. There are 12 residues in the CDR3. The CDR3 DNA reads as TGTGCCAGCGACAGTTTGGACACTGAAGCTTTCTTT. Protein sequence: CASDSLDTEAFF.

CDR3 DNA sequence: TGTGCCAGCAGTGAGGCAGGTTCTCACAATGAGCAGTTCTTC. It is translated as CASSEAGSHNEQFF. V gene TRBV6-4 combines with J gene TRBJ2-1; no firm D call. Trimming removed 3 bases at V and 5 bases at J, with 11 bases between. CDR3 length equals 14 residues. In germline, CDR1 is MRHNA, CDR2 SNTAGT.

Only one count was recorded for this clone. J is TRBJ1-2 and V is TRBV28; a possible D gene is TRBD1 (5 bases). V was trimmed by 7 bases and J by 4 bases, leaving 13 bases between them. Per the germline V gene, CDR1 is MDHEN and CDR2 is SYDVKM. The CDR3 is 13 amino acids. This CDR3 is CASTPGFAYGYTF. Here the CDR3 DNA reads TGTGCCAGCACCCCAGGGTTTGCCTATGGCTACACCTTC.

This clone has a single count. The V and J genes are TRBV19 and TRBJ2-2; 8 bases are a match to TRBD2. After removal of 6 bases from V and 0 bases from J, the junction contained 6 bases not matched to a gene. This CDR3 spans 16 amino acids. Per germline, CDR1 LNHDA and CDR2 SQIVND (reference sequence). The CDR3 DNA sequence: TGTGCCAGTAGGGTCGGGAGGGCCGCGAACACCGGGGAGCTGTTTTTT. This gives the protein CASRVGRAANTGELFF.

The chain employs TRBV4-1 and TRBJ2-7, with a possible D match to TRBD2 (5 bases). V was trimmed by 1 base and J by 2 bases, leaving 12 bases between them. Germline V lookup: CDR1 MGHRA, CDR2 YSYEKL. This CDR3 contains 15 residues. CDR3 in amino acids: CASSQGERETYEQYF. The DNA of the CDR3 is TGCGCCAGCAGCCAAGGGGAGCGTGAGACCTACGAGCAGTACTTC.